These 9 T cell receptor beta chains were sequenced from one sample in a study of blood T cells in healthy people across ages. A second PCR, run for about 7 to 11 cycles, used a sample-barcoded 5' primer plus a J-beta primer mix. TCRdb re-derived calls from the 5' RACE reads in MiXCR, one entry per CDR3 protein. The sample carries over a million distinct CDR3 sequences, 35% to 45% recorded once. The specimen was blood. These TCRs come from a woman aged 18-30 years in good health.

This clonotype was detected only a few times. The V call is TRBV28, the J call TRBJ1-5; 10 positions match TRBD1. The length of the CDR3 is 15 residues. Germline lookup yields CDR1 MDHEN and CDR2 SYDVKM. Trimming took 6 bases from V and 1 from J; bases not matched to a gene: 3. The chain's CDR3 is CASRGTGASNQPQHF. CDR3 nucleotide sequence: TGTGCCAGCAGGGGGACAGGGGCGAGCAATCAGCCCCAGCATTTT.

CDR3 nucleotides: TGCAGTGCTAAGGGACTAGCGGGAGTCGAGCAGTACTTC. This gives the protein CSAKGLAGVEQYF. The V gene is TRBV20-1, the J gene TRBJ2-7; 14 bases match TRBD2. Germline assignment: CDR1 DFQATT and CDR2 SNEGSKA (reference sequence). The CDR3 consists of 13 residues. V was pared by 4 bases and J by 6 bases, with 2 bases of the junction left unmatched.

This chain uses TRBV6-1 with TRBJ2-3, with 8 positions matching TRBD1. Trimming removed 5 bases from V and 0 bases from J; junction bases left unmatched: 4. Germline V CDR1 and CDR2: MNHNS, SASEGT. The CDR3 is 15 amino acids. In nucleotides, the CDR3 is TGTGCCAGCAGTATACGGACAGGGAGCACAGATACGCAGTATTTT. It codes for CASSIRTGSTDTQYF.

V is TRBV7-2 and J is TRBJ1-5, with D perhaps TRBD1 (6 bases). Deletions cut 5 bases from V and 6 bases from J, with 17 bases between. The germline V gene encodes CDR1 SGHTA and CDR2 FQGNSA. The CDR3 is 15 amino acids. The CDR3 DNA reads TGTGCCAGCAGCCACGACGCAGGGGTTGCTCAGCCCCAGCATTTT. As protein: CASSHDAGVAQPQHF.

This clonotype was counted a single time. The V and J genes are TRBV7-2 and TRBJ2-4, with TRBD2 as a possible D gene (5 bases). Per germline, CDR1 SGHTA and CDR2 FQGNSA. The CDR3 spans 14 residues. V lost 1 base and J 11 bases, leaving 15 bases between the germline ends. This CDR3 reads CASSLEAAEAVQYF. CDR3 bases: TGTGCCAGCAGCTTAGAAGCGGCGGAGGCGGTTCAGTACTTC.

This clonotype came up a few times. The CDR3 protein is CASSLTGQGEKLFF. CDR3 DNA sequence: TGTGCCAGCAGCTTAACGGGACAAGGGGAAAAACTGTTTTTT. V is TRBV11-2 and J is TRBJ1-4, with TRBD1 as a possible D gene (6 bases). Germline lookup yields CDR1 SGHAT and CDR2 FQNNGV. V was pared by 2 bases and J by 8 bases, with 12 bases between. The CDR3 sequence is 14 residues long.

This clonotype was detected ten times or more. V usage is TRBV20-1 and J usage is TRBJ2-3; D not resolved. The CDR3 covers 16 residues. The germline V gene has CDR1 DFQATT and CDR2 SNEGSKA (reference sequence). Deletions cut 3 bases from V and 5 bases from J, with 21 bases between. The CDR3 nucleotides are TGCAGTGCTAGCCCCGCCGGCGCAATTGGTGGAGATACGCAGTATTTT. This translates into CSASPAGAIGGDTQYF.

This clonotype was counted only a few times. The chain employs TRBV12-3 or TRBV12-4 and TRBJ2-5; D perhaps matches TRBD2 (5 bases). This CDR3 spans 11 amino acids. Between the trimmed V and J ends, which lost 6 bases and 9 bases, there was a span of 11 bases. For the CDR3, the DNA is TGTGCCAGCAGGCTTCAAGCGGCCCAGTACTTC. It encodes CASRLQAAQYF.

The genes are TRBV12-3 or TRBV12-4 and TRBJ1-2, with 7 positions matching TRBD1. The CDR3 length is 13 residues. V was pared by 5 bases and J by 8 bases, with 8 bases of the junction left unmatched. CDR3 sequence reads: CASSQQGQVGYTF. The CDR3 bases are TGTGCCAGCAGTCAACAGGGGCAGGTCGGCTACACCTTC.